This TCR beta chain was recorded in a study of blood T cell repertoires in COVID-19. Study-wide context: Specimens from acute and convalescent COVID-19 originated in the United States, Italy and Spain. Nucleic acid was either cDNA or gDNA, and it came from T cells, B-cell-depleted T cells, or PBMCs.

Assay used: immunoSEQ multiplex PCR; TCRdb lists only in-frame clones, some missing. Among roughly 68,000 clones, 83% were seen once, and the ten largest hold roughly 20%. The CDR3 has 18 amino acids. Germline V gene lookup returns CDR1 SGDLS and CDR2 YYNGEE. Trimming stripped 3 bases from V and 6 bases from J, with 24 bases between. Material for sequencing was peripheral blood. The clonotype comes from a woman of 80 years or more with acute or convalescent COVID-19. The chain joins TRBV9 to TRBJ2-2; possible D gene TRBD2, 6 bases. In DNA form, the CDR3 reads TGTGCCAGCAGCGCCCAACCCAATCTGGGGGGTTTATCCGGGGAGCTGTTTTTT. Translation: CASSAQPNLGGLSGELFF.